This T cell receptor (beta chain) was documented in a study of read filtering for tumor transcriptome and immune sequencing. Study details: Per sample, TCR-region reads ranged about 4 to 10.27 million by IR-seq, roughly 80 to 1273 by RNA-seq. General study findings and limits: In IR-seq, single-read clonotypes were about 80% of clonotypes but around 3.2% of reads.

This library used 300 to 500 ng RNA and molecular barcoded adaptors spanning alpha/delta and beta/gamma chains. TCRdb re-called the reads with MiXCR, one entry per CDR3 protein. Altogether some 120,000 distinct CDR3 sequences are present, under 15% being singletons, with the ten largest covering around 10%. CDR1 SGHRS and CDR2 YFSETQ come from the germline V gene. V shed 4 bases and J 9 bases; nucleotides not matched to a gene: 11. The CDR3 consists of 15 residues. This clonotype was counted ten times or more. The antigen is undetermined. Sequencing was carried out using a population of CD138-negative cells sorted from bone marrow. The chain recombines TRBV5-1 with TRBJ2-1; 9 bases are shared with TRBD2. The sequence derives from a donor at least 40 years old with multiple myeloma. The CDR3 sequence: CASSPPRAGGSEQFF. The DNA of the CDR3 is TGCGCCAGCAGCCCCCCCAGGGCGGGAGGGAGTGAGCAGTTCTTC.